In its sample, the clone carrying this T cell receptor (beta chain) was seen a few times. This entry comes from a study of radiation and T cells in renal cell carcinoma. The CDR3 runs 14 residues. Between the trimmed V and J ends, which lost 3 bases and 5 bases, there was a span of 11 bases. CDR1 is KGHSH and CDR2 is LQKENI in the germline V gene. The protocol was immunoSEQ multiplex PCR, while the TCRdb copy is restricted to in-frame clones and leaves out a portion. The sample consists of some 120,000 clones, around 81% of them appearing once. Time point reported: blood 2 weeks post-SBRT. Treatment indicated: 15 Gy SBRT to primary tumor, nephrectomy 4 weeks later.

This receptor was identified in a man aged 50-59 years with renal cell carcinoma. The input for sequencing was blood, taken from a patient whose treatment included radiotherapy and nephrectomy. This chain links TRBV18 with TRBJ1-5, with D perhaps TRBD1 (6 bases). The CDR3 sequence: CASSPYRDDQPQHF. CDR3 nucleotide sequence: TGTGCCAGCTCACCGTACAGGGACGATCAGCCCCAGCATTTT.